Given below is one T cell receptor beta chain in context. This clone showed up just once. The specificity of this receptor is unknown. No much larger clone is present one base from it, and per-base qualities are unavailable. This sample is part of a study of cytotoxic CD8 clonotypes in ibrutinib-treated CLL (dated by TCRdb to the early 2020s). Study-level background: In this cohort, 15 patients were treatment-naive and roughly 10 were relapsed/refractory, while some 18 had unmutated IGHV. Longitudinal samples were available for about 30% of the roughly 86 trial participants. Cryopreserved peripheral blood mononuclear cells were collected before treatment, at response, and at either disease progression or sustained remission. On average, each sample had some 250,000 productive templates and tens of thousands of productive rearrangements. Partial responses were observed in around 25 patients and complete responses in 2; after a median follow-up of 68 months, remission was maintained in roughly 15 patients and progression was observed in roughly twelve. The response samples were drawn at a median of 12 months into treatment, with a range of roughly 6 to 36 months. All remission and progressive disease samples were collected while patients were still receiving ibrutinib.

The CDR3 measures 11 amino acids from cysteine to phenylalanine. Only the CDR3 DNA stays, 33 bases, in frame from base 1. From the germline V gene, CDR1 is MDHEN and CDR2 is SYDVKM. The trim is 6 bases for V and 3 bases for J, with a gap of 5 bases between the germline ends. Overall study results and their limits: At ibrutinib response clonality went up, during sustained remission it held steady, and at progression it dropped back toward baseline. Baseline clonality exceeded that of age-matched healthy donors and correlated strongly with circulating CD8+ T-cell counts. Sustained-remission and progressing patients did not have matched sampling times, and lymph node repertoires were not examined. Public clonotypes were rare and either shrank or stayed stable during treatment, and the rise in clonality at ibrutinib response reflected expansion of private clonotypes.

The goal of deep resolution MiSeq sequencing was a depth between 1 in 1 million and 1 in 200,000 T cells, and coverage averaged 10x per clonotype. The immunoSEQ hsTCRB Kit was used to generate the TCR beta libraries. Per the authors' processing: ImmunoSEQ Data Assistant and ImmunoSEQ Analyzer were used for data analysis, and V, D and J genes were assigned according to IMGT definitions. Clonality, which ranges from 0 to 1, was calculated as one minus the normalized Shannon entropy of productive rearrangement frequencies. Only overrepresented clonotypes making up at least 0.05% of each patient's repertoire were included in the public clonotype analysis. Roughly 12 age-matched healthy donor repertoires from immuneACCESS were used as controls for clonality. In its TCRdb copy, this immuneACCESS table keeps in-frame sequences only and misses some clones. Where compared with another copy, unresolved V genes explain less than half of these, and the others have no known cause. V, J and clone size are those of that table, while D and trimming were read from the DNA. In this sample the table shows some 76,000 clones, over 65% of which occur a single time. Of the sample, roughly 40% falls within the top ten clones.

The time point tag for this specimen amounts to: approximately 2 years on ibrutinib. For TCR beta library preparation, around 1.8 micrograms of genomic DNA were extracted from the cryopreserved PBMCs. Longitudinal blood samples from CLL patients on ibrutinib monotherapy underwent high-throughput TCR beta sequencing. The patients took part in an open-label, single-center phase 2 trial of ibrutinib monotherapy. Sequenced here: PBMCs, sampled after 24 months of ibrutinib treatment. The chain is made from TRBV28 and TRBJ1-1; the D gene is unclear. This TCR derives from a human donor with chronic lymphocytic leukemia. CDR3 reads: CASRSHTEAFF. The nucleotide sequence is given as TGTGCCAGCAGGTCTCACACTGAAGCTTTCTTT.